A single sample is the source of the 3 T cell receptor beta chains below, sequenced in a study of blood T cell repertoires in COVID-19. TCRdb keeps only in-frame clones here, not all; method: immunoSEQ multiplex PCR. Among more than 200,000 clones listed, 80% to 95% were seen once. The source material was PBMCs or T cells enriched from blood (not recorded which). Receptor source: a woman in her late teens or twenties who had recovered from COVID-19.

Only one count was recorded for this clone. The rearrangement uses TRBV5-1 and TRBJ2-7; 9 positions agree with TRBD2. With V trimmed by 0 bases and J by 2 bases, 6 bases remained unmatched. The CDR3 contains 16 residues. Germline CDR1 SGHRS, CDR2 YFSETQ. The CDR3 bases are TGCGCCAGCAGCTTGGGGGGCGCGGGAGGGCCCTACGAGCAGTACTTC. Translated, it gives CASSLGGAGGPYEQYF.

V usage is TRBV6-1 and J usage is TRBJ2-1, with 9 bases fitting TRBD2. Germline V gene sequence: CDR1 MNHNS, CDR2 SASEGT. The ends lost 8 bases at V and 7 bases at J; junction bases unmatched: 9. The CDR3 length is 14 residues. CDR3 in DNA: TGTGCCAGCGGTCAAGCGGGAGGAATAAATGAGCAGTTCTTC. Translating gives CASGQAGGINEQFF.

The chain uses TRBV20-1 and TRBJ1-4; 7 bases agree with TRBD1. This CDR3 region has 13 residues. Unmatched junction bases numbered 3, after V lost 3 bases and J lost 5 bases. The V gene's germline CDR1 is DFQATT and CDR2 SNEGSKA (reference sequence). CDR3 nucleotide sequence: TGCAGTGCTAGTGGGGACAGAAATGAAAAACTGTTTTTT. Translating it yields CSASGDRNEKLFF.